This T cell receptor (beta chain) originates from a study of blood T cell repertoires in COVID-19. Across the whole study: From T cells, B-cell-depleted T cells, or PBMCs came the material, which was cDNA or gDNA.

Produced via immunoSEQ multiplex PCR; TCRdb's table is partial and in-frame only. Found here are under 250,000 clones, 83% of them singletons; the top ten hold under 3%. The germline V gene encodes CDR1 SEHNR and CDR2 FQNEAQ (reference sequence). The V gene end was trimmed by 5 bases and the J gene end by 4 bases; junction bases not matched to a gene: 6. This CDR3 contains 14 residues. The receptor was derived from an older woman with active or convalescent COVID-19. Sequenced material: peripheral blood. The rearrangement uses TRBV7-9 and TRBJ1-1, with 8 bases identical to TRBD1. CDR3 nucleotides: TGTGCCAGCAGCCTGCAGGGGGCTGGCACTGAAGCTTTCTTT. Residues: CASSLQGAGTEAFF.